These 13 T cell receptor beta chains came from one sample sequenced in a study of cytomegalovirus exposure and HLA in healthy donors. The primer mix had 60 Vbeta and 13 Jbeta primers. The protocol was immunoSEQ multiplex PCR, while the TCRdb copy is restricted to in-frame clones and leaves out a portion. The top ten hold around 6% of the sample, which has approximately 70,000 clones, around three quarters seen once. The sequencing input was PBMCs. These receptor sequences come from a man aged 50 or older in good health and CMV-seronegative.

This clone was detected only a few times. This chain connects TRBV28 to TRBJ2-6; D ambiguous. The ends were cut back, 5 bases at V and 2 bases at J, with 13 bases in the middle. The germline CDR1 and CDR2 sequences are MDHEN and SYDVKM. This CDR3 region has 16 residues. CDR3 DNA: TGTGCCAGCAGTCCCATTGGCACCCCTGGGGCCAACGTCCTGACTTTC. Amino acid sequence: CASSPIGTPGANVLTF. Together with reference TRBV28 and TRBJ2-6, the CDR3 gives the full variable domain: DVKVTQSSRYLVKRTGEKVFLECVQDMDHENMFWYRQDPGLGLRLIYFSYDVKMKEKGDIPEGYSVSREKKERFSLILESASTNQTSMYLCASSPIGTPGANVLTFGAGSRLTVL.

This chain uses TRBV10-3 with TRBJ1-5; the match to TRBD1 covers 7 bases. CDR1 and CDR2 from the germline V gene are ENHRY and SYGVKD. This CDR3 has 15 amino acids. J was trimmed by 2 bases and V by 6 bases; bases with no gene match: 7. For the CDR3, the DNA is TGTGCCATCAGAGAGGGGGCGCCGGGCAATCAGCCCCAGCATTTT. Translating it yields CAIREGAPGNQPQHF.

The gene calls are TRBV6-1 and TRBJ1-1; 7 nucleotides match TRBD1. V lost 7 bases, J lost 7 bases, and 12 bases stayed unmatched. The CDR3 covers 14 residues. The germline CDR1 and CDR2 sequences are MNHNS and SASEGT. CDR3 protein: CASIIDRVEGEAFF. CDR3 DNA: TGTGCCAGCATCATAGACAGGGTAGAGGGTGAAGCTTTCTTT.

This sequence joins TRBV19 and TRBJ2-2; D might be TRBD1 (5 bases). CDR1 is LNHDA and CDR2 is SQIVND in the germline V gene (reference sequence). The CDR3 has 14 amino acids. V shed 7 bases and J shed 3 bases, with 12 bases lying between them. The CDR3 is CASNLQGHTGELFF. The CDR3 bases are TGTGCCAGTAACTTGCAGGGTCACACCGGGGAGCTGTTTTTT.

This chain uses TRBV7-2 with TRBJ2-7; 10 nucleotides line up with TRBD2. V trimming: 0 bases; J trimming: 4 bases; junction bases outside the gene matches: 6. The CDR3 runs to 16 residues. The germline V gene has CDR1 SGHTA and CDR2 FQGNSA. The CDR3 is CASSLAGDSGRYEQYF. In DNA, the CDR3 is TGTGCCAGCAGCTTAGCGGGGGATAGCGGGAGGTACGAGCAGTACTTC.

This clone was seen only once. The gene calls are TRBV18 and TRBJ1-5, with 7 bases aligning to TRBD1. V was clipped by 3 bases and J by 6 bases; unmatched bases: 14. The germline gives CDR1 KGHSH, CDR2 LQKENI. The length of the CDR3 is 17 residues. This CDR3 reads CASSPKGMQGVSQPQHF. As DNA, the CDR3 is TGTGCCAGCTCACCGAAAGGGATGCAGGGGGTTAGTCAGCCCCAGCATTTT.

The chain employs TRBV7-9 and TRBJ2-6; 9 positions match TRBD1. Germline V gene sequence: CDR1 SEHNR, CDR2 FQNEAQ (reference sequence). The CDR3 covers 18 residues. V was clipped by 5 bases and J by 0 bases; unmatched bases: 8. CDR3 protein: CASSPRTGVPSGANVLTF. The CDR3 DNA sequence: TGTGCCAGCAGCCCCCGGACAGGGGTCCCCTCTGGGGCCAACGTCCTGACTTTC.

This clone showed up just once. The chain couples TRBV30 to TRBJ1-2; D is ambiguous. Trimming removed 0 bases from V and 3 bases from J, with 8 bases in between. Germline V lookup: CDR1 GTSNPN, CDR2 SVGIG (reference sequence). The CDR3 runs to 13 residues. CDR3 amino acids: CAWSVAVYYGYTF. The CDR3, as DNA: TGTGCCTGGAGTGTAGCGGTATACTATGGCTACACCTTC. The full variable domain, with the rest looked up from reference TRBV30 and TRBJ1-2, is SQTIHQWPATLVQPVGSPLSLECTVEGTSNPNLYWYRQAAGRGLQLLFYSVGIGQISSEVPQNLSASRPQDRQFILSSKKLLLSDSGFYLCAWSVAVYYGYTFGSGTRLTVV.

The chain is built from TRBV10-2 and TRBJ2-6; the D is unclear. CDR1 WSHSY and CDR2 SAAADI come from the germline V gene. Trimming stripped 3 bases from V and 2 bases from J, with 11 bases between. CDR3 length: 16 amino acids. The CDR3 sequence is CASSDQIGTGANVLTF. CDR3 nucleotide sequence: TGCGCCAGCAGTGATCAGATTGGTACTGGGGCCAACGTCCTGACTTTC.

The chain joins TRBV6-5 to TRBJ2-1, with 9 bases lining up with TRBD1. The V and J ends lost 1 base and 5 bases, in that order; junction bases with no gene match: 3. Germline V gene data show CDR1 as MNHEY and CDR2 as SVGAGI. The CDR3 runs 15 residues. The CDR3 DNA is TGTGCCAGCAGTTACTACAGGGGGCTGAACAATGAGCAGTTCTTC. This sequence encodes CASSYYRGLNNEQFF.

The rearrangement links TRBV6-5 to TRBJ2-1, with TRBD2 matching 15 bases. From germline, CDR1 is MNHEY and CDR2 SVGAGI. The CDR3 runs 14 residues. Trimming cost V 6 bases and J 7 bases; bases outside gene matches: 1. CDR3 amino acids: CASSGTSGGNEQFF. In DNA, the CDR3 is TGTGCCAGCAGCGGGACTAGCGGGGGGAATGAGCAGTTCTTC.

The chain links TRBV30 to TRBJ1-3; 11 nucleotides match TRBD1. Unmatched junction bases numbered 3, after V lost 1 base and J lost 4 bases. The CDR3 extends over 15 amino acids. The germline V gene has CDR1 GTSNPN and CDR2 SVGIG (reference sequence). The CDR3 DNA reads as TGTGCCTGGAGTGCGAGGACAGGGGGCGGAAACACCATATATTTT. It yields the protein CAWSARTGGGNTIYF.

The chain carries TRBV10-2 and TRBJ1-5, with D possibly TRBD1 on 6 matching bases. This CDR3 spans 14 amino acids. Between the trimmed V and J ends, which lost 7 bases and 7 bases, there was a span of 17 bases. The V gene's germline CDR1 is WSHSY and CDR2 SAAADI. Here the CDR3 DNA reads TGCGCCAGCAAACCCGAGGGGGGGGCACAGCCCCAGCATTTT. Its protein is CASKPEGGAQPQHF.